This T cell receptor beta chain was observed in a study of shared clonotypes between healthy human individuals. General study results and limits: Across subsets, estimated richness was generally greater for naive than for memory populations.

As to this clone: Antigen unknown.

A CD45RA-negative memory subset and a CD45RA+ naive subset were separated from the CD4+ cells. Genomic DNA of each subset was evenly split across several immunoSEQ plates. Repertoires were generated with immunoSEQ multiplex PCR, while TCRdb's copy carries only in-frame clones and drops some. The table has about 960,000 clones, around 80% seen once. The sample taken for sequencing was memory CD4+ T cells sorted from blood. Subset indicated: CD45RA-negative fraction. This sequence was found in a man younger than 30 in good health.

CDR3 sequence reads: CASSGGRVNEKLFF. The CDR3 bases are TGTGCCAGCAGTGGTGGCAGGGTAAACGAAAAACTGTTTTTT. This rearrangement joins TRBV6-1 to TRBJ1-4, with D perhaps TRBD1 (5 bases). The germline gives CDR1 MNHNS, CDR2 SASEGT. With 4 bases removed from V and 8 bases from J, the gap between germline ends came to 14 bases. The CDR3 covers 14 residues.